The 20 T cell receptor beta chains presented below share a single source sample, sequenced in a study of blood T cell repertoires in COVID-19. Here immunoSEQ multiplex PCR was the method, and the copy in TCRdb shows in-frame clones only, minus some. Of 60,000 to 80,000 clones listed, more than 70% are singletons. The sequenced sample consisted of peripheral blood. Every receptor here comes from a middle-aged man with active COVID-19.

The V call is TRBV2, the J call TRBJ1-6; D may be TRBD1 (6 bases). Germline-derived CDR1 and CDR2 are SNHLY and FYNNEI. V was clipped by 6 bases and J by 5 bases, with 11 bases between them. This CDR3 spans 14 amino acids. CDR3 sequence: CASRPTGDNSPLHF. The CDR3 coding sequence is TGTGCCAGCAGGCCGACAGGAGATAATTCACCCCTCCACTTT.

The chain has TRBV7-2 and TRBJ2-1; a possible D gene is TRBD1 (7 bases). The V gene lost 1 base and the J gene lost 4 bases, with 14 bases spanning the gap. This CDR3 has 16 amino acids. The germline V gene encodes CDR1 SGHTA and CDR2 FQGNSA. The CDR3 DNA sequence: TGTGCCAGCAGCTTAGGGCACCAGGGGGGTTACAATGAGCAGTTCTTC. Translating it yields CASSLGHQGGYNEQFF. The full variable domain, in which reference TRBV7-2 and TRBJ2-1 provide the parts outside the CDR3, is GAGVSQSPSNKVTEKGKDVELRCDPISGHTALYWYRQSLGQGLEFLIYFQGNSAPDKSGLPSDRFSAERTGGSVSTLTIQRTQQEDSAVYLCASSLGHQGGYNEQFFGPGTRLTVL.

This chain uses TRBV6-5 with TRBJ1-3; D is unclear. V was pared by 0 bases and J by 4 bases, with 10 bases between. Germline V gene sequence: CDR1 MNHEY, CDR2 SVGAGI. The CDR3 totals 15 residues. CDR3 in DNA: TGTGCCAGCAGTTACTCTTTCCGTCCCGGAAACACCATATATTTT. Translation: CASSYSFRPGNTIYF.

CDR3 residues: CASSPRTSGRGTDTQYF. The CDR3 DNA sequence: TGTGCCAGCAGCCCCCGGACTAGCGGGAGAGGCACAGATACGCAGTATTTT. The V gene is TRBV7-6, the J gene TRBJ2-3, with 13 bases that match TRBD2. CDR1 and CDR2 from the germline V gene are SGHVS and FNYEAQ. J gave up 1 base and V 5 bases, and 6 bases lay outside the gene matches. The CDR3 is 17 amino acids.

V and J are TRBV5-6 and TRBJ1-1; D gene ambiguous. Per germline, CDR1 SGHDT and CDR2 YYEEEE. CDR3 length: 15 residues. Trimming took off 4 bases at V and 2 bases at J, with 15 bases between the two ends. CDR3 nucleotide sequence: TGTGCCAGCAGCCGCTGGGGAGCGCGAAACACTGAAGCTTTCTTT. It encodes CASSRWGARNTEAFF.

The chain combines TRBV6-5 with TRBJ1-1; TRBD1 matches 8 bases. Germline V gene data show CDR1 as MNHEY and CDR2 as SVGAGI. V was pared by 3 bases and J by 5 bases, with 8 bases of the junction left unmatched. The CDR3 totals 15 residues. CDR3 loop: CASSYSRGRGTEAFF. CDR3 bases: TGTGCCAGCAGTTATTCCAGGGGGCGAGGGACTGAAGCTTTCTTT.

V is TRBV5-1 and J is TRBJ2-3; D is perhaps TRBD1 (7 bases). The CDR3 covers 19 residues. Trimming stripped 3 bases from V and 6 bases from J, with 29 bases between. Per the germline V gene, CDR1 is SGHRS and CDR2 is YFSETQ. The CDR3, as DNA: TGCGCCAGCAGCTGGCCGGGACAGAGCTCAAGCGAGGGGAGGGATACGCAGTATTTT. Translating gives CASSWPGQSSSEGRDTQYF.

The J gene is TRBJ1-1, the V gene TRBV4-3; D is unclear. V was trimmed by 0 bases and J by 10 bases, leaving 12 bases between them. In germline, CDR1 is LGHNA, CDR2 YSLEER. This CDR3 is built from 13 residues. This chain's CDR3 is CASSQDSGRVAFF. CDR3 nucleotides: TGCGCCAGCAGCCAAGATTCGGGGAGGGTAGCTTTCTTT.

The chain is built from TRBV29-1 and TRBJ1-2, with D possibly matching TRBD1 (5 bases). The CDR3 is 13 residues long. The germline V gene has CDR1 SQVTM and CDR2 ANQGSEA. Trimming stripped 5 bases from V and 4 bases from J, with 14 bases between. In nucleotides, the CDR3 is TGCAGCGTTCCTGCCAGGGCGTCCTATGGCTACACCTTC. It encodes CSVPARASYGYTF.

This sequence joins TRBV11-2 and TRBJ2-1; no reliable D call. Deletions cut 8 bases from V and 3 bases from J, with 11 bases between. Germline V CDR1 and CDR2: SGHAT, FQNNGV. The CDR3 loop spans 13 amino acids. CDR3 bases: TGTGCCAGCGGCGTACAGAGCTACAATGAGCAGTTCTTC. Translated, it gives CASGVQSYNEQFF.

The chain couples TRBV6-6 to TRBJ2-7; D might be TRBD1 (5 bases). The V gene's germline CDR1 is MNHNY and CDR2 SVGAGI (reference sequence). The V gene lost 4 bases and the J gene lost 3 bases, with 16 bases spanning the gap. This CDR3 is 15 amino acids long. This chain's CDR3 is CASSSLAQGSYEQYF. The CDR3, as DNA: TGTGCCAGCAGTTCTTTGGCGCAGGGTAGCTACGAGCAGTACTTC.

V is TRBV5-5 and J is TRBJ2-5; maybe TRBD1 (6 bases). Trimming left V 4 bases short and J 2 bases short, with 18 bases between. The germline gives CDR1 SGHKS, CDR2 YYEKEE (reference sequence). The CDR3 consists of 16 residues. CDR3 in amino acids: CASSRRTGFTQETQYF. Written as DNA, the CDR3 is TGTGCCAGCAGCCGAAGAACAGGGTTTACACAAGAGACCCAGTACTTC.

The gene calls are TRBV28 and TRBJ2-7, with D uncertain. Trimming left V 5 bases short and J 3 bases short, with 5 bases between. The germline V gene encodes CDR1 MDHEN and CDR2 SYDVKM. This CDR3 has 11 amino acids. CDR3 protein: CASSQYYEQYF. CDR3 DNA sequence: TGTGCCAGCAGTCAGTACTACGAGCAGTACTTC.

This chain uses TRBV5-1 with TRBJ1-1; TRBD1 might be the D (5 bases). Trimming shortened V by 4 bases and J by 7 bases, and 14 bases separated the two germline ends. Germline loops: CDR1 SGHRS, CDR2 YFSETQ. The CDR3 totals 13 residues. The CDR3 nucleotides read TGCGCCAGCAGCCAAGGGGCCAGCCATGAAGCTTTCTTT. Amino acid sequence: CASSQGASHEAFF.

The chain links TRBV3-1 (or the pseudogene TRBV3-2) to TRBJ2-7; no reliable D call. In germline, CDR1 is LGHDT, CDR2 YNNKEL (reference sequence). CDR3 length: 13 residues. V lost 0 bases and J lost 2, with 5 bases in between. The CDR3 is CASSQESTYEQYF. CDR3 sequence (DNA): TGTGCCAGCAGCCAAGAGTCCACCTACGAGCAGTACTTC.

The DNA for the CDR3 is TGCAGCGTTGGGGTATTGAGTAGCGGACGACATGAGCAGTTCTTC. Translation gives CSVGVLSSGRHEQFF. The chain links TRBV29-1 to TRBJ2-1, with D perhaps TRBD2 (6 bases). Looked up from germline, CDR1 is SQVTM and CDR2 is ANQGSEA. This CDR3 has 15 amino acids. The germline V and J ends were trimmed by 4 bases and 8 bases, with 21 bases remaining between them.

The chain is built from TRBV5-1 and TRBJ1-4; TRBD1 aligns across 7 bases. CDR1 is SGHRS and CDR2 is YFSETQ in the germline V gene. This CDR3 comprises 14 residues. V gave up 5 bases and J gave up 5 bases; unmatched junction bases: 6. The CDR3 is CASRSGTVNEKLFF. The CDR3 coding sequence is TGCGCCAGCAGGTCCGGGACAGTCAATGAAAAACTGTTTTTT.

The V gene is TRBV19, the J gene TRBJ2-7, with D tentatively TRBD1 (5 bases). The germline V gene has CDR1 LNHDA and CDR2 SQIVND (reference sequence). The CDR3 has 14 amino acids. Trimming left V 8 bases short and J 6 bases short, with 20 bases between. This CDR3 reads CASSLGSYTGEQYF. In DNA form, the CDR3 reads TGTGCCAGTTCATTGGGCAGCTATACAGGCGAGCAGTACTTC.

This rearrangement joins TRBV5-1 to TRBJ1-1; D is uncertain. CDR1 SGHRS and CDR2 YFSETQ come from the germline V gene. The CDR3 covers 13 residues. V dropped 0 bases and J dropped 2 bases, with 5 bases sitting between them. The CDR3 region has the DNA TGCGCCAGCAGCTTGGTCAGAAACACTGAAGCTTTCTTT. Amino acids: CASSLVRNTEAFF. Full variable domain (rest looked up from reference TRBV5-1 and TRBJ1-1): KAGVTQTPRYLIKTRGQQVTLSCSPISGHRSVSWYQQTPGQGLQFLFEYFSETQRNKGNFPGRFSGRQFSNSRSEMNVSTLELGDSALYLCASSLVRNTEAFFGQGTRLTVV.

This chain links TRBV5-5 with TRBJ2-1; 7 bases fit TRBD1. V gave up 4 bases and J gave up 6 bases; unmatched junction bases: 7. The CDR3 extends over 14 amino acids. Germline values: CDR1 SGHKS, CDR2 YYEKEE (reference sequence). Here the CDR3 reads CASSVDRFSNEQFF. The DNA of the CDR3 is TGTGCCAGCAGCGTGGACAGGTTTAGCAATGAGCAGTTCTTC.